The 8 T cell receptor beta chains reported below all come from one sample, sequenced in a study of read filtering for tumor transcriptome and immune sequencing. The library was built from 400 ng RNA with molecular barcoded adaptors for alpha/delta and beta/gamma chains. Using its own MiXCR run on the reads, TCRdb lists one record per CDR3 protein. The profile covers tens of thousands of distinct CDR3 sequences, with 20% to 25% appearing a single time and 10% to 12% taken by the ten largest. The specimen was a population of CD138-negative cells sorted from bone marrow. The receptors were sampled from a donor over 35 with multiple myeloma.

This clonotype was seen repeatedly, ten times or more. In DNA form, the CDR3 reads TGTGCCAGTAGTATAGATGCGGCAGTTTATGGCTACACCTTC. Translated: CASSIDAAVYGYTF. The chain links TRBV19 to TRBJ1-2, with D uncertain. CDR3 length equals 14 residues. Trimming left V 0 bases short and J 5 bases short, with 10 bases between. The germline V gene encodes CDR1 LNHDA and CDR2 SQIVND (reference sequence).

This clonotype appeared many times. This chain links TRBV6-5 with TRBJ1-1; D gene uncertain. Deletions cut 6 bases from V and 1 base from J, with 9 bases between. The CDR3 contains 13 residues. Germline loops: CDR1 MNHEY, CDR2 SVGAGI. As DNA, the CDR3 is TGTGCCAGCAGGGTCCGAAGGAACACTGAAGCTTTCTTT. It specifies CASRVRRNTEAFF.

Remarks on this clonotype: Since a much larger clone is just one base distant, this may be a read error. The rearrangement links TRBV5-1 to TRBJ1-5, with 9 positions matching TRBD1. The J segment lost 7 bases and the V segment lost 2 bases, leaving 7 bases of the junction unmatched. CDR1 and CDR2 from the germline V gene are SGHRS and YFSETQ. CDR3 length: 15 amino acids. CDR3 bases: TGCGCCAGCAGCTTAGCGGGACAGGGTCAACAGCCCCAGCATTTT. Translating gives CASSLAGQGQQPQHF.

This clonotype was detected a few times. The J gene is TRBJ2-5, the V gene TRBV5-1, with 7 bases matching TRBD1. Germline values: CDR1 SGHRS, CDR2 YFSETQ. The CDR3 sequence is 13 residues long. Losses at the gene ends were 4 bases for V and 4 bases for J; bases not matched to a gene: 4. The CDR3 loop is CASSGGQPETQYF. The CDR3 DNA sequence: TGCGCCAGCAGCGGGGGACAGCCAGAGACCCAGTACTTC.

This clonotype was detected only a few times. The chain carries TRBV20-1 and TRBJ2-3; TRBD2 might be the D (6 bases). This CDR3 spans 15 amino acids. The germline V and J ends were trimmed by 3 bases and 1 base, with 14 bases remaining between them. In germline, CDR1 is DFQATT, CDR2 SNEGSKA (reference sequence). The CDR3 spells CSASAFQRGTDTQYF. CDR3 coding DNA: TGCAGTGCTAGTGCCTTTCAGCGGGGCACAGATACGCAGTATTTT.

There are many counts of this clonotype. This chain connects TRBV4-1 to TRBJ2-1; 9 bases align to TRBD2. The V gene end was trimmed by 0 bases and the J gene end by 7 bases; junction bases not matched to a gene: 4. Germline V gives CDR1 MGHRA, CDR2 YSYEKL. This CDR3 region has 15 residues. CDR3 coding DNA: TGCGCCAGCAGCCAAGATCTAGCGGGGTATAATGAGCAGTTCTTC. Translation: CASSQDLAGYNEQFF.

CDR3 DNA: TGCAGTGCTAGAAACAGGGCCTATGGCTACACCTTC. Amino acid sequence: CSARNRAYGYTF. The V call is TRBV20-1, the J call TRBJ1-2; D might be TRBD1 (6 bases). Germline values: CDR1 DFQATT, CDR2 SNEGSKA (reference sequence). CDR3 length equals 12 residues. Trimming removed 2 bases at V and 4 bases at J, with 8 bases between.

This clonotype was seen at least ten times. The chain combines TRBV11-2 with TRBJ1-1, with TRBD1 matching over 9 bases. This CDR3 contains 14 residues. Per the germline V gene, CDR1 is SGHAT and CDR2 is FQNNGV. Trimming took 3 bases from V and 6 from J; bases not matched to a gene: 5. CDR3 in amino acids: CASSLDRGSAEAFF. CDR3 DNA sequence: TGTGCCAGCAGCTTGGACAGGGGTTCTGCTGAAGCTTTCTTT.